This T cell receptor (beta chain) comes out of a study of cytomegalovirus exposure and HLA in healthy donors. V was shortened by 3 bases and J by 1 base, with 12 bases between the two germline ends. Germline V gene sequence: CDR1 MDHEN, CDR2 SYDVKM. CDR3 length: 16 residues. PCR amplification relied on 60 Vbeta primers (plus 13 Jbeta primers). TCRdb's table, derived via immunoSEQ multiplex PCR, lists solely in-frame clones and lacks some. The data show around 140,000 clones, around nine tenths seen once. The chain has TRBV28 and TRBJ2-2; D may be TRBD1 (5 bases). This TCR came from a woman younger than 45 in good health and CMV-seronegative. The sample taken for sequencing was PBMCs. The CDR3 protein is CASSLPPGQNTGELFF. Written as DNA, the CDR3 is TGTGCCAGCAGTTTGCCCCCCGGACAGAACACCGGGGAGCTGTTTTTT.